This T cell receptor beta chain was obtained from a study of T cell repertoires in cytomegalovirus infection. Across the whole study: Evidence of both CMV infection and a matching HLA type came from public TCR beta signatures.

Study conclusions and caveats: Dominating the ex vivo response were HLA-C-restricted CMV-specific TCR beta clonotypes. Public TCR beta family frequency separated CMV-and-HLA carriers, including in an independent cohort.

To note about this clonotype: Its specificity is unknown. This sequence may be a read error, since a much larger clone differs from it by one base.

Each CDR3 protein is one row after TCRdb ran MiXCR on the reads. The table includes 110,000 to 150,000 distinct CDR3 sequences, 5.5% to 8% detected once. The clonotype was recovered from a human donor in good health (CMV status not recorded). Some clones in this sample may be carry-over from other donors' samples. The specimen sequenced was PBMCs.

CDR3 residues: CASSYPTPSYGQYF. The CDR3 nucleotides read TGTGCCAGCAGTTACCCCACACCTTCCTACGGGCAGTACTTC. The chain joins TRBV6-2 or TRBV6-3 to TRBJ2-7; D remains ambiguous. The CDR3 has 14 amino acids. CDR1 is MNHEY and CDR2 is SVGEGT in the germline V gene.